This T cell receptor beta chain was obtained from a study of human T cells and chemical hapten exposure. Study-wide background: Sensitization applied 2% DPC to roughly 2 cm by roughly 2 cm of upper inner arm skin. Minor volume differences among pooled libraries chiefly drove per-sample TCR yield variation. Epicutaneous patch tests delivered 0.01% DPC to the upper back, with evaluation at 6 days.

The library attached unique molecular identifiers to individual cDNA molecules. TCRdb independently ran MiXCR on the RACE reads; one entry per CDR3 protein. Found here are around 380,000 distinct CDR3 sequences, approximately 4.4% of them singletons; the top ten hold under 3%. Indicated time point: patch test 1, 2 weeks after DPC sensitization. This sample's treatment: therapeutic diphenylcyclopropenone sensitization with weekly scalp DPC. This clonotype has a handful of counts. The sample consisted of whole blood, taken in connection with sensitization to the hapten diphenylcyclopropenone (DPC). This TCR was recovered from a woman in her fifties or sixties with alopecia areata. Some clones in this sample may be carry-over from other donors' samples.

CDR3: CASSLEVLTSYEQYF. The CDR3 DNA reads TGTGCCAGCAGTTTAGAAGTCCTCACCAGCTACGAGCAGTACTTC. The chain uses TRBV12-3 or TRBV12-4 and TRBJ2-7, with unresolved D. The CDR3 totals 15 residues. Trimming took off 1 base at V and 3 bases at J, with 13 bases between the two ends.